A selection of T cell receptor beta chains follows, all from one sample in a study of blood T cell repertoires in COVID-19. Method: immunoSEQ multiplex PCR; TCRdb's copy keeps in-frame clones and lacks some. The table records more than 200,000 clones, 80% to 90% of them present only once. Sequencing was done on a sample of peripheral blood. Receptors were obtained from a man aged 30-40 years with active or convalescent COVID-19. Each CDR3 is given with its conserved first and last residue. The D gene is left open where the match is weak. Size is omitted from some rows. Given values are once, few, many or a class for expanded clones.

J,size,V,D,CDR3,DNA
TRBJ1-1,-,TRBV19,TRBD1,CASSTHRGQVTEAFF,TGTGCCAGTAGTACGCACAGGGGGCAGGTCACTGAAGCTTTCTTT
TRBJ1-4,-,TRBV19,-,CASSMESRATNEKLFF,TGTGCCAGTAGTATGGAATCCAGGGCAACTAATGAAAAACTGTTTTTT
TRBJ1-1,-,TRBV12-3/TRBV12-4,-,CASRLGGGKAFF,TGTGCCAGCAGGCTAGGGGGGGGCAAGGCTTTCTTT
TRBJ2-1,few,TRBV30,TRBD2,CAWSVGSGVYNEQFF,TGTGCCTGGAGTGTAGGTAGCGGGGTCTACAATGAGCAGTTCTTC
TRBJ1-2,-,TRBV5-6,-,CASSLELQGSAGGYTF,TGTGCCAGCAGCTTGGAACTTCAGGGAAGTGCAGGAGGCTACACCTTC
TRBJ2-5,-,TRBV21-1,-,CASSKNETSGGDEETQYF,TGTGCCAGCAGCAAAAATGAGACTAGCGGGGGAGACGAAGAGACCCAGTACTTC
TRBJ2-3,-,TRBV9,TRBD2,CASSGSGVVDTQYF,TGTGCCAGCAGCGGTAGCGGGGTTGTAGATACGCAGTATTTT
TRBJ2-2,-,TRBV3-1/TRBV3-2,-,CASSQGLNPNTGELFF,TGTGCCAGCAGCCAAGGACTCAACCCAAACACCGGGGAGCTGTTTTTT
TRBJ1-3,-,TRBV5-1,-,CASSLDEQNSGNTIYF,TGCGCCAGCAGCCTGGATGAGCAAAACTCTGGAAACACCATATATTTT
TRBJ1-1,-,TRBV11-2,-,CASSLAGVDTEAFF,TGTGCCAGCAGCTTAGCGGGGGTTGACACTGAAGCTTTCTTT
TRBJ1-6,-,TRBV7-8,-,CASSLVRNSPLHF,TGTGCCAGCAGCTTAGTTCGGAATTCACCCCTCCACTTT